This TCR beta chain is from a study of blood T cell repertoires in COVID-19. Study context: Samples taken during acute and convalescent COVID-19 were collected in the United States, Italy and Spain. PBMCs, B-cell-depleted T cells, or T cells provided the cDNA or gDNA that made up the material.

As handled by the study authors: The authors estimated nucleated cell counts from reference gene primer amplification. TCRdb's table, derived via immunoSEQ multiplex PCR, lists solely in-frame clones and lacks some. That table is the source of V, J and clone size, and D and trimming were worked out from the DNA. The profile shows roughly 120,000 clones, around 90% of them singletons. The material sequenced was peripheral blood. The TCR comes from a human donor in a cohort sampled during active COVID-19.

CDR3 DNA: TGTGCCAGCAGCTCAGCCGGCAGGGATTCACCCCTCCACTTT. This gives the protein CASSSAGRDSPLHF. This chain uses TRBV7-8 with TRBJ1-6; D is possibly TRBD1 (5 bases). V was cut by 4 bases and J by 8 bases, with 12 bases left in between. The CDR3 length is 14 residues. Germline lookup yields CDR1 SGHVS and CDR2 FQNEAQ.